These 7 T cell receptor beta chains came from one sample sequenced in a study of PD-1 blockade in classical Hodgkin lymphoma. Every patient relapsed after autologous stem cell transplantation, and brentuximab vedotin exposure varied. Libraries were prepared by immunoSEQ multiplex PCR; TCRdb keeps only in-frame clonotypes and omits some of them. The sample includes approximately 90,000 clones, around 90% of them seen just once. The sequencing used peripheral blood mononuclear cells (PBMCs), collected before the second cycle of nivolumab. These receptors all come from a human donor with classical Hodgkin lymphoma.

The CDR3 DNA sequence: TGTGCCAGCAGCTCGCACAGCACAGATACGCAGTATTTT. This translates into CASSSHSTDTQYF. The chain uses TRBV11-3 and TRBJ2-3; D unclear. The CDR3 consists of 13 residues. Germline CDR1 reads SGHNT; CDR2 reads YENEEA. Trimming took 4 bases from V and 0 from J, leaving 5 bases between them.

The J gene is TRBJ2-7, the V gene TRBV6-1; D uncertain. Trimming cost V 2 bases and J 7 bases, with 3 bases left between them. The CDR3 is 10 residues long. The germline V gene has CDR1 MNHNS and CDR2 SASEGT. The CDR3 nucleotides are TGTGCCAGCAGTGAACTGGAGCAGTACTTC. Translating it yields CASSELEQYF.

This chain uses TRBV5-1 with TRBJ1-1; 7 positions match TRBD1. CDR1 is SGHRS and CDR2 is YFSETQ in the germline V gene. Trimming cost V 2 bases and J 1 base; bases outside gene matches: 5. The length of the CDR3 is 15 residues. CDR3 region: CASSLTGTANTEAFF. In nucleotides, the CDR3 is TGCGCCAGCAGCTTAACCGGGACAGCGAACACTGAAGCTTTCTTT.

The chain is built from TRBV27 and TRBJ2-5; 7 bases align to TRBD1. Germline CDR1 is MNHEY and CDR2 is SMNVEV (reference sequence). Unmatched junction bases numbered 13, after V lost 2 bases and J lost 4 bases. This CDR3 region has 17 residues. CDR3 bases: TGTGCCAGCAGTTTAAGAAGAGTGGGACAGAGGGGAGAGACCCAGTACTTC. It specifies CASSLRRVGQRGETQYF.

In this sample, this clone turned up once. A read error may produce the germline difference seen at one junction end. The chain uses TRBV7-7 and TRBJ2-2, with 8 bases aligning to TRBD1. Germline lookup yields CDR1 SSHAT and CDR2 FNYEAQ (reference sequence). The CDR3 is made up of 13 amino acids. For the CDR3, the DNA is TGTGCTAGCAGCCCGGACAGGGCCGGGGAGCTGTTTTTT. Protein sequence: CASSPDRAGELFF.

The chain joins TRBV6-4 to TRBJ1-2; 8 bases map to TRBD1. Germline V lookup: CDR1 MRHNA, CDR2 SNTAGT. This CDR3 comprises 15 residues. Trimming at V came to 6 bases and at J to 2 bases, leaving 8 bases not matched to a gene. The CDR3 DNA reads TGTGCCAGCAGGAAAAACAGGGGGTCCAACTATGGCTACACCTTC. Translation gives CASRKNRGSNYGYTF.

CDR3 sequence: CASSLSGWNIQYF. CDR3 bases: TGTGCCAGCAGCTTATCGGGATGGAACATTCAGTACTTC. The rearrangement joins TRBV7-2 to TRBJ2-4; a weak D match, TRBD2 (5 bases). The CDR3 is 13 amino acids. V shed 2 bases and J shed 7 bases, with 9 bases lying between them. From germline, CDR1 is SGHTA and CDR2 FQGNSA.